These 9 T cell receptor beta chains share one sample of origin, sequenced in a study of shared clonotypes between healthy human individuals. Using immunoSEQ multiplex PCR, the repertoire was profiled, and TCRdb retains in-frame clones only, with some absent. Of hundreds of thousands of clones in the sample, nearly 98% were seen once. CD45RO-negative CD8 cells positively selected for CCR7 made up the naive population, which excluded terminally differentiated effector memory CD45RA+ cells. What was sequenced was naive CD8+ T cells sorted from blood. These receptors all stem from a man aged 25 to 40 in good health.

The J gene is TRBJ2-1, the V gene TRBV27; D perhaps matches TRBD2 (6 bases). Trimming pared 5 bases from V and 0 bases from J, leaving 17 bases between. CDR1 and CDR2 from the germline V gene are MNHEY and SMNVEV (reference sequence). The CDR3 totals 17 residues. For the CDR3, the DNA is TGTGCCAGCAGTCCATCCACCGGGGGTTCCTCCTACAATGAGCAGTTCTTC. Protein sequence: CASSPSTGGSSYNEQFF.

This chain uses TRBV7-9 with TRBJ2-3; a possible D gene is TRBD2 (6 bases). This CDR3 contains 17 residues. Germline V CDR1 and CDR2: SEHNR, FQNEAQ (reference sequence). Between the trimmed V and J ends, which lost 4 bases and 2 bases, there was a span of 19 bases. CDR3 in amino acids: CASSSADTSRFTDTQYF. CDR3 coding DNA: TGTGCCAGCAGCTCGGCAGATACTAGCCGATTCACAGATACGCAGTATTTT.

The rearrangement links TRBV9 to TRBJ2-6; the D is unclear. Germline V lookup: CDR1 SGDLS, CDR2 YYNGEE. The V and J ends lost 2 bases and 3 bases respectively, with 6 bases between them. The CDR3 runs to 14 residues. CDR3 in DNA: TGTGCCAGCAGCGTTAGTAGTGGGGCCAACGTCCTGACTTTC. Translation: CASSVSSGANVLTF.

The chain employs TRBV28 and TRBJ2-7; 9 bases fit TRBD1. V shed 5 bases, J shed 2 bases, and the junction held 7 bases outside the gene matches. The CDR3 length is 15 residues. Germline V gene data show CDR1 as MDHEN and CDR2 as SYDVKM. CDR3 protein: CASSLSGTGPYEQYF. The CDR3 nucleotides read TGTGCCAGCAGTCTGTCCGGGACAGGGCCCTACGAGCAGTACTTC.

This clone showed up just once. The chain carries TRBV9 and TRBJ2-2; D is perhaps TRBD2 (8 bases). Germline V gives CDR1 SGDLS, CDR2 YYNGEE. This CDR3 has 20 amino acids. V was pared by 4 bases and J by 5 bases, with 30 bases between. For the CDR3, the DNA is TGTGCCAGCAGCATGAGGGCGGGAGGCTATCCTCCAGGGGGGACCGGGGAGCTGTTTTTT. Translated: CASSMRAGGYPPGGTGELFF.

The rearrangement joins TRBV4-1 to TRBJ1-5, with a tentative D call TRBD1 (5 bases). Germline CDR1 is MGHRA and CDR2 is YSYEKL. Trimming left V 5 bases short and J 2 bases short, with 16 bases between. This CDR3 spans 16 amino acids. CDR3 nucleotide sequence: TGCGCCAGCAGCTCCCCGAGCGGGGGTCGCAATCAGCCCCAGCATTTT. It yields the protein CASSSPSGGRNQPQHF.

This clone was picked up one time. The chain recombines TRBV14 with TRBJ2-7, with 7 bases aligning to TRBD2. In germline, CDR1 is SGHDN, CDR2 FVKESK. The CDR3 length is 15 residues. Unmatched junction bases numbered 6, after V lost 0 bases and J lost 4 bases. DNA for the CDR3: TGTGCCAGCAGCCAAGATTACGGGAGGCTATACGAGCAGTACTTC. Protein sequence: CASSQDYGRLYEQYF.

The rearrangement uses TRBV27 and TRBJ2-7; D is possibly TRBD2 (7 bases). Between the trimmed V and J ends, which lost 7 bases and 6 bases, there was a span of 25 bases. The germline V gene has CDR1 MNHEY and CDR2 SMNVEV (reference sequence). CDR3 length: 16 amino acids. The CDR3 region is CASNRRGGHRDSEQYF. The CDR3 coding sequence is TGTGCCAGCAATCGACGCGGGGGCCACCGGGACTCCGAGCAGTACTTC.

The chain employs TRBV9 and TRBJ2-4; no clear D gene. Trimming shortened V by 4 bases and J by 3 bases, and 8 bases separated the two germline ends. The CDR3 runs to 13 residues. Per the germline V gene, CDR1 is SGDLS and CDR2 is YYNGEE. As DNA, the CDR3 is TGTGCCAGCAGCCCACCAGGCAAAAACATTCAGTACTTC. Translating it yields CASSPPGKNIQYF.